The entry below describes one T cell receptor (beta chain). This sample is drawn from a study of blood T cell repertoires in COVID-19. There are 13 residues in the CDR3. Looked up from germline, CDR1 is MDHEN and CDR2 is SYDVKM. V dropped 3 bases and J dropped 1; count of bases not matched to a gene: 0. Sequencing was performed with immunoSEQ multiplex PCR; in TCRdb, only in-frame clones are kept and a portion is missing. Seen here are around 320,000 clones, roughly nine tenths observed once, and the top ten hold more than 2%. The clonotype comes from a man aged 18 to 35 with active or convalescent COVID-19. The V gene is TRBV28, the J gene TRBJ2-7; TRBD2 matches 7 bases. Sequenced: peripheral blood. Here the CDR3 DNA reads TGTGCCAGCAGTTTGGGGGGGTCCTACGAGCAGTACTTC. Its translation is CASSLGGSYEQYF.